This TCR beta chain came from a study of shared clonotypes between healthy human individuals. CDR1 is SGHRS and CDR2 is YFSETQ in the germline V gene. The CDR3 is 15 amino acids. Deletions cut 4 bases from V and 6 bases from J, with 20 bases between. Naive-designated CD8 cells lacked CD45RO, were positively enriched for CCR7, and omitted terminally differentiated effector memory CD45RA+ cells. Adult Caucasians living in Nashville, Tennessee made up all of the donors. Deep level was the assay's run setting. The method was immunoSEQ multiplex PCR; TCRdb's version includes in-frame clones alone and lacks a portion of them. The sample shows around 2,100,000 clones, about 95% of them seen only once.

The TCR comes from a young man in good health. The gene calls are TRBV5-1 and TRBJ2-7, with D tentatively TRBD1 (6 bases). The sequencing input was naive CD8+ T cells sorted from blood. CDR3 region: CASSERSGQLVEQYF. The CDR3 DNA sequence: TGCGCCAGCAGCGAGAGGTCGGGACAATTGGTCGAGCAGTACTTC.